Presented here are 11 T cell receptor beta chains from one specimen sequenced in a study of shared clonotypes between healthy human individuals. Profiled with immunoSEQ multiplex PCR; TCRdb holds only in-frame clones, not every one. The table has roughly 700,000 clones, about 90% seen once. Sequenced material: memory CD8+ T cells from PBMCs. Subset described: CD45RO+ cells pooled with CCR7-negative TemRA cells. These receptors were taken from a man aged 18 to 30 in good health. Some clones in this sample may be carry-over from other donors' samples.

The rearrangement joins TRBV5-5 to TRBJ2-1; weak D call: TRBD2 (5 bases). Trimming cost V 4 bases and J 1 base, with 12 bases left between them. This CDR3 comprises 15 residues. CDR1 and CDR2 from the germline V gene are SGHKS and YYEKEE (reference sequence). CDR3 nucleotides: TGTGCCAGCAGCAACCGTGCGGGTTCCTACAATGAGCAGTTCTTC. It codes for CASSNRAGSYNEQFF.

This chain connects TRBV5-5 to TRBJ2-3; no clear D gene. Trimming pared 2 bases from V and 6 bases from J, leaving 7 bases between. CDR1 and CDR2 from the germline V gene are SGHKS and YYEKEE (reference sequence). The CDR3 is 12 amino acids. The CDR3 bases are TGTGCCAGCAGCTTTAGGTTTGATACGCAGTATTTT. As protein: CASSFRFDTQYF.

V usage is TRBV7-8 and J usage is TRBJ2-2, with TRBD1 identical over 7 bases. Germline CDR1 SGHVS, CDR2 FQNEAQ. V shed 5 bases, J shed 1 base, and the junction held 7 bases outside the gene matches. There are 16 residues in the CDR3. This chain's CDR3 is CASSPRTGENTGELFF. The CDR3 coding sequence is TGTGCCAGCAGCCCACGGACAGGAGAGAACACCGGGGAGCTGTTTTTT.

The genes are TRBV10-3 and TRBJ1-1; D ambiguous. The V gene's germline CDR1 is ENHRY and CDR2 SYGVKD. This CDR3 has 17 residues. V lost 8 bases and J lost 0, with 22 bases in between. The CDR3 sequence: CAIGEGMPRVMNTEAFF. CDR3 DNA: TGTGCCATCGGAGAAGGTATGCCTAGGGTGATGAACACTGAAGCTTTCTTT.

The gene calls are TRBV27 and TRBJ1-4, with 7 nucleotides matching TRBD1. The CDR3 runs to 13 residues. The J segment lost 8 bases and the V segment lost 3 bases, leaving 3 bases of the junction unmatched. Germline V gives CDR1 MNHEY, CDR2 SMNVEV (reference sequence). The CDR3 here is CASSFDREEKLFF. CDR3 in DNA: TGTGCCAGCAGTTTTGACAGGGAGGAAAAACTGTTTTTT.

The V and J genes are TRBV7-8 and TRBJ2-1; no clear D gene. CDR3 size: 15 residues. The V gene's germline CDR1 is SGHVS and CDR2 FQNEAQ. Trimming shortened V by 5 bases and J by 10 bases, and 21 bases separated the two germline ends. The CDR3 nucleotides read TGTGCCAGCAGCAACCCTCTGGAAGGGATTGTGGAGCAGTTCTTC. It codes for CASSNPLEGIVEQFF.

This chain connects TRBV2 to TRBJ1-2; D perhaps matches TRBD1 (5 bases). CDR1 and CDR2 (germline): SNHLY, FYNNEI. Trimming cost V 0 bases and J 7 bases, with 15 bases left between them. The CDR3 covers 15 residues. In DNA form, the CDR3 reads TGTGCCAGCAGTGAAGCAGATGCCAGGGCTATTGGCTACACCTTC. Translating gives CASSEADARAIGYTF.

V gene TRBV9 combines with J gene TRBJ2-3, with D possibly TRBD1 on 6 matching bases. Trimming pared 0 bases from V and 6 bases from J, leaving 23 bases between. Germline CDR1 and CDR2: SGDLS and YYNGEE. The CDR3 loop spans 18 amino acids. The CDR3 region has the DNA TGTGCCAGCAGCGTAGGGGTCGGGACACTACCAGAGATCGATACGCAGTATTTT. It is translated as CASSVGVGTLPEIDTQYF.

The rearrangement uses TRBV6-5 and TRBJ2-3; D not resolved. The CDR3 is 15 residues long. Between the trimmed V and J ends, which lost 5 bases and 2 bases, there was a span of 14 bases. Germline V gene data show CDR1 as MNHEY and CDR2 as SVGAGI. The CDR3 DNA is TGTGCCAGCAGTCCAGACCTCGAACTCACAGATACGCAGTATTTT. It is translated as CASSPDLELTDTQYF.

The genes are TRBV6-5 and TRBJ2-1; the D gene is possibly TRBD1 (5 bases). CDR1 MNHEY and CDR2 SVGAGI come from the germline V gene. CDR3 length: 14 amino acids. The germline V and J ends were trimmed by 6 bases and 5 bases, with 14 bases remaining between them. Written as DNA, the CDR3 is TGTGCCAGCAGCGGACAAACCCGTAACAATGAGCAGTTCTTC. It encodes CASSGQTRNNEQFF.

The count of this clone is one. The gene calls are TRBV5-5 and TRBJ2-6; D remains ambiguous. Germline V gene data show CDR1 as SGHKS and CDR2 as YYEKEE (reference sequence). The CDR3 length is 15 residues. V lost 0 bases, J lost 3 bases, and 7 bases lay in between. The CDR3 spells CASSLGRGGANVLTF. Here the CDR3 DNA reads TGTGCCAGCAGCTTGGGCAGAGGTGGGGCCAACGTCCTGACTTTC.